The source of this TCR beta chain is a study of shared clonotypes between healthy human individuals. This clone was observed a handful of times. Across several immunoSEQ plates, the genomic DNA of each subset was split evenly. Sequencing used immunoSEQ multiplex PCR; TCRdb keeps in-frame clones, though not all of them. Of approximately 120,000 clones in the sample, 55% to 70% were seen once. This clonotype originated in a woman aged 25 to 39 in good health. The sample was memory CD8+ T cells sorted from blood. Stated subset: CD45RO+ cells pooled with CCR7-negative TemRA cells.

The CDR3 spells CASSWTGASNQPQHF. CDR3 nucleotides: TGTGCCAGCAGCTGGACAGGGGCTAGCAATCAGCCCCAGCATTTT. The V call is TRBV28, the J call TRBJ1-5; TRBD1 agrees at 9 bases. CDR1 is MDHEN and CDR2 is SYDVKM in the germline V gene. There are 15 residues in the CDR3. The ends lost 6 bases at V and 0 bases at J; junction bases unmatched: 3.